Included here is one TCR beta chain sequence, with context. Its matching antigen is unknown. The sample comes from a study of cytomegalovirus exposure and HLA in healthy donors. Study-level findings and limits: Sequencing likely produced, as an artifact, a cluster of highly shared sequence variants.

Primers: 60 Vbeta forward and 13 Jbeta reverse. Sequenced by immunoSEQ multiplex PCR; TCRdb stores in-frame clones only, minus some. The sample's table shows 140,000 to 150,000 clones. The CDR3 loop spans 18 amino acids. Germline values: CDR1 LNHDA, CDR2 SQIVND (reference sequence). The V segment lost 3 bases and the J segment 3 bases; nucleotides outside the gene matches: 13. The clonotype comes from a male donor in good health and CMV-seronegative. Material for sequencing was PBMCs. The V call is TRBV19, the J call TRBJ2-2; 7 bases agree with TRBD2. The DNA of the CDR3 is TGTGCCAGTAGTATTGGGCGGGAGAAGGCTTCGGACACCGGGGAGCTGTTTTTT. Its protein is CASSIGREKASDTGELFF.